This T cell receptor (beta chain) originates from a study of blood T cells in healthy people across ages. Then a second PCR, running about 6 to 11 cycles, was carried out with a sample-barcoded 5' primer and a J-beta primer mix. TCRdb reanalysed the 5' RACE reads using MiXCR and keeps one entry per CDR3 protein. The sample contains around 800,000 distinct CDR3 sequences, around two fifths of which appear only once. To note about this clonotype: Its antigen is still unknown.

Study-level findings and limits: Strong correlation was found linking TCR beta diversity to naive T cell percentage. Age advanced and TCR beta diversity per million T cells fell, roughly linearly.

V lost 1 base to trimming and J lost 3 bases, with 8 bases between them. The CDR3 runs 13 residues. Germline assignment: CDR1 SGHRS and CDR2 YFSETQ. The sample comprised blood. This TCR came from a man aged 55 to 70 in good health. The V call is TRBV5-1, the J call TRBJ2-7; D unclear. In DNA, the CDR3 is TGCGCCAGCAGCTTGTCCTGGGGCTACGAGCAGTACTTC. Protein sequence: CASSLSWGYEQYF.